The rows below give T cell receptor beta chains drawn from one sample of a study of blood T cell repertoires in COVID-19. Generated by immunoSEQ multiplex PCR, the TCRdb table keeps only in-frame clones and is missing some. The sample lists about 100,000 clones; approximately 84% were seen once. Source material: peripheral blood. These receptors came from a middle-aged man with active or convalescent COVID-19. Each CDR3 is given with its conserved first and last residue. Each record gives: V gene, CDR3 protein.

TRBV19	CASRGRGNTEAFF
TRBV7-9	CASSLASGSSTDTQYF
TRBV9	CASSAGLITYEQYF
TRBV5-6	CASSLGQLNQPQHF
TRBV11-2	CASSLEATGEGYTF
TRBV29-1	CSASGTGGSSGANVLTF
TRBV6-2/TRBV6-3	CASSPRGAYTEAFF
TRBV25-1	CASSEVGSGEAFF
TRBV13	CASSSTVMNTEAFF
TRBV7-9	CASSLAGAENSPLHF
TRBV29-1	CSVRWYANTGELFF
TRBV5-1	CASSLELIGNTGELFF
TRBV10-2	CASSESTSGGALAKNIQYF
TRBV30	CAWSAPDQVVQFF
TRBV9	CASSSQGLVDEQYF
TRBV3-1/TRBV3-2	CASTLGQGQNTIYF
TRBV5-1	CASSSSGSGTGELFF
TRBV5-1	CASREGTGEFGSPLHF
TRBV30	CAWSVCLWTGGLNTEAFF
TRBV5-6	CASSPNAGSSYNEQFF
TRBV3-1/TRBV3-2	CASSFSGGANTGELFF
TRBV6-2/TRBV6-3	CASSGTSYNEQFF
TRBV5-6	CASSSRDRVTGELFF
TRBV18	CASSPPSSYEQYF
TRBV28	CASSPHSQETQYF
TRBV3-1/TRBV3-2	CASSQGQTPYEQYF
TRBV6-5	CASSYSSGGTYEQYF
TRBV24-1	CATSDLQGSGELFF
TRBV18	CASSPGSGGTYEQYF
TRBV5-1	CASSIGTGYNQPQHF